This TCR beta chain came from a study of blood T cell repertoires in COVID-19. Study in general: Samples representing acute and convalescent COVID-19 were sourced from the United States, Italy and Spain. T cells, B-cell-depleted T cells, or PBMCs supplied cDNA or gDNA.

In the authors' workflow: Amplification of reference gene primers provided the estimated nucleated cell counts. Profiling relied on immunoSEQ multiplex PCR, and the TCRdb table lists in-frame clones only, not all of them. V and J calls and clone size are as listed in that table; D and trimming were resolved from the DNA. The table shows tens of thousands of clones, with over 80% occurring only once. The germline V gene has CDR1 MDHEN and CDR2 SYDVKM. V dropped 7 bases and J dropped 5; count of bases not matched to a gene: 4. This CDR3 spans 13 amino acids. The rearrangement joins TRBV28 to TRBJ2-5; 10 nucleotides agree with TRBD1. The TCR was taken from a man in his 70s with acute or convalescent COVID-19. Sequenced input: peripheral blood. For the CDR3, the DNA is TGTGCCAGCATCCTGACAGGGGGCGAGACCCAGTACTTC. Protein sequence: CASILTGGETQYF.